Included here is one T cell receptor (beta chain) sequence, with context. The CDR3 loop spans 12 amino acids. Germline values: CDR1 DFQATT, CDR2 SNEGSKA (reference sequence). The ends were cut back, 3 bases at V and 8 bases at J, with 13 bases in the middle. The sample comes from a study of blood T cell repertoires in COVID-19. Across the study: The United States, Italy and Spain provided the acute and convalescent COVID-19 samples. Sources were T cells, B-cell-depleted T cells, or PBMCs; the material itself was cDNA or gDNA.

Per the study methods: For nucleated cells, counts were estimated from reference gene primer amplification. Using immunoSEQ multiplex PCR, the repertoire was profiled, and TCRdb retains in-frame clones only, with some absent. That table is the source of V, J and clone size, and D and trimming were worked out from the DNA. In the table there are approximately 210,000 clones, roughly 88% of which are singletons. The sequenced sample was peripheral blood. The TCR sequence derives from a man younger than 35 with active or convalescent COVID-19. This chain uses TRBV20-1 with TRBJ1-2, with D possibly TRBD1 on 5 matching bases. CDR3 nucleotide sequence: TGCAGTGCTAGTCCCGCAAGGGGAGGCTACACCTTC. Translated, it gives CSASPARGGYTF.